What follows describes a single T cell receptor (beta chain). Its cognate antigen has yet to be identified. Library construction relied on the immunoSEQ multiplex PCR assay. For the multiplex PCR, a mixture combining 60 forward primers for TCR Vbeta segments and 13 reverse primers for TCR Jbeta segments was used. The CDR3 region of rearranged TCR beta genes was amplified from genomic DNA with a multiplex PCR assay. The amplified TCR beta libraries were sequenced on the Illumina HiSeq System as 87-base-pair reads. Regarding the original processing steps: In a later analysis, tens of millions of unique TCR beta chains were counted across the approximately 620 repertoires, and roughly 11 million of these chains were shared by at least two donors. Raw reads were error-corrected and collapsed into unique sequences by a nearest-neighbor algorithm in which closely related sequences were merged to remove PCR and sequencing errors. Alignment of CDR3 sequences to IMGT reference sequences was used to assign V, D and J gene segments. For a sequence to be retained, a match of at least six nucleotides was required to both a V gene segment and a J gene segment. Rearrangements were classified as productive when the CDR3 lacked stop codons and remained in frame with V and J, and all other rearrangements were classified as non-productive. CDR3 was defined by IMGT convention, running from the second conserved V-encoded cysteine to the conserved J-encoded phenylalanine. Sequences without an unambiguous match to a single V gene segment were excluded from the earlier analysis of a few hundred of the donors. An earlier analysis of a few hundred of the donors called V segments functional above 56.7% productive rearrangements and segregating when the between-donor standard deviation exceeded 5%. A statistical classification framework was built to diagnose cytomegalovirus status from the catalog of TCR beta chain sequences. V and J gene assignment, in a later analysis, came from comparing TCR nucleotide sequences with IMGT/GENE-DB human TR gene sequences. The TCRdist pipeline was used in a later analysis to assign CDR3 sequences and most-parsimonious VDJ recombination scenarios. In a later analysis, each TCR beta chain was defined by its CDR3 amino acid sequence together with its V-gene family, and reads lacking a unique V-gene family were excluded. As a way to deal with suspected cross-contamination and a sequencing artifact, a later analysis dropped more than 500 nucleotide sequences that were highly shared and had low generation probability. A later analysis calculated a clonal expansion index for each public chain from normalized within-repertoire ranks of inferred template counts. A later analysis computed generation probabilities with a VDJ recombination model fitted to out-of-frame rearrangements, and checked the results against IGoR. In a later analysis, TCR-TCR, TCR-HLA and TCR-CMV co-occurrence was scored with hypergeometric tests, and a repertoire-size bias correction was applied to TCR pairs. In a later analysis, false discovery rates were estimated by permuting HLA or CMV assignments 20 times. In a later analysis, co-occurring TCRs were grouped using DBSCAN, with TCRdist sequence similarity added in when clustering inside HLA-allele-positive subsets. Repertoires with fewer than 30,000 or more than 120,000 public chains were left out of co-occurrence clustering, as were several repertoires with anomalous nucleotide sharing. TCRdb obtained this table from immuneACCESS and retained in-frame rearrangements with V and J assigned. These tables miss some clones; where compared with another copy, unresolved V genes account for less than half of the shortfall, and the remainder is unexplained. V and J calls and clone size are those listed in that table; D and trimming were worked out from the DNA. The sample's clone listing holds about 130,000 clones. The ten largest make up roughly 1.7% of the sample.

The source of the sample is a study of cytomegalovirus exposure and HLA in healthy donors (dated by TCRdb to 2016 to 2017). With respect to the entire study: According to an earlier analysis of 550 to 700 of the donors, about 179 million T cells yielded roughly 100 million unique TCR beta sequences and roughly 280 Gb of sequence data. An early release that covered more than 550 HLA-typed donors contained approximately 300 gigabases of sequencing data and roughly 84 million unique TCR sequences. Of the roughly 400 genotyped donors, over 80% were placed in the genetic ancestry cluster associated with self-reported Caucasian donors. The study was designed to test whether signatures of past pathogen exposure could be identified by cataloging public T cell receptors. The study profiled the T cell repertoires of 500 to 800 subjects by immunosequencing and related them to cytomegalovirus serostatus. Along with the approximately 670-subject first cohort, a separate validation cohort of more than 90 different subjects was used. The study combined high-throughput TCR immunosequencing, statistical association of individual TCRs with disease status, and machine learning to predict cytomegalovirus infection status. A later analysis re-analyzed previously published TCR beta repertoires from 666 donors and added high-resolution HLA genotyping to study TCR occurrence patterns. In the later analysis, no new phenotypic data were used to find candidate immune exposures; instead, reliance was placed on TCR beta sequences and their occurrence across donors. An earlier analysis of fewer than 700 of the donors applied high-throughput TCR beta sequencing to assess whether each TCR beta V gene segment acted as functional or pseudogenic. Donor age, sex, ethnicity and CMV serostatus were compiled alongside the repertoire data. A later genetic analysis took genome-wide SNP genotypes for about three fifths of the 666 donors and used that subset as a discovery cohort. Every discovery cohort repertoire had been produced on one sequencing platform. Class I and class II HLA loci were covered by the typing at four-digit resolution. Typing coverage varied by locus: roughly 620-630 donors for A, B, C, DRB1 and DQB1; approximately 500 for DQA1; around 610 for DPA1; approximately 450 for DPB1. Because of strong linkage in the cohort, four or five DR-DQ haplotypes were treated as single units for association and clustering. Among some 410 genotyped donors of the cohort, an average of roughly 240,000 unique TCR beta nucleotide sequences were sequenced per donor, roughly 20% of them non-productive.

In total, approximately 700 healthy bone marrow donors made up the cohort. All cohort members were sampled while nominally healthy, although unrecorded immune exposures were likely present. The donor tested CMV seronegative, placing the donor among the 352 seronegative members of the cohort. A peripheral blood sample was provided by each donor, and peripheral blood mononuclear cells were used for TCR beta sequencing. The Qiagen DNeasy Blood Extraction Kit was used to extract genomic DNA from the blood cell samples. The full study reports these points: A further reported finding was that TCR beta sequences accurately predicted the HLA-A and HLA-B alleles for most subjects in the first cohort. While some public TCRs were present in many individuals, most TCR sequences turned up only very rarely across donors. Sequencing depth was assumed to be roughly uniform across donors in the presence/absence analyses, though that assumption may not hold. A cluster of highly shared sequence variants was judged likely to be a technical artifact of the sequencing pipeline. In vitro tests confirmed that a few of the cytomegalovirus-associated TCR beta chains recognize cytomegalovirus antigens. When HLA alleles, especially DR and DQ, strongly co-occurred, attributing TCR associations to individual alleles was difficult. In a later analysis, TCR association rates were found to vary across HLA loci, with the most associated TCRs seen for DRB1 alleles and the fewest for HLA-C alleles. A later analysis found that HLA-associated TCR beta chains were more clonally expanded and had lower generation probabilities than equally common non-associated chains. The cohort was sequenced for TCR beta chains only, and without alpha or paired-chain data the features that could be detected were limited. Correlated functional status among segregating V segments might reflect linkage disequilibrium, but an unknown experimental factor could not be ruled out. A later analysis associated about 17,000 TCR beta sequences with specific HLA alleles at a false discovery rate of 0.05. Because HLA typing was unavailable for some donors at each locus, only the typed subset was used in association tests. The study listed 170 or so TCR beta chains as associated with cytomegalovirus. An earlier analysis of approximately 600 of the donors showed that most TCR beta V segments appeared in productive rearrangements either about 90% or about 30% of the time, which broadly matched IMGT annotations. Over 15 rarely observed V segments, including chromosome 9 orphons, were excluded from the earlier analysis of about 610 of the donors because counts were too low. The only immune exposure information available for the cohort was CMV serostatus. It was suggested by the authors that the approach could potentially be generalized to other disease states and immunological phenotypes. Most CMV-associated TCR beta chains appeared to be HLA-restricted in a later analysis, and the HLA associations seemed to be driven largely by CMV exposure. In a later analysis, several top co-occurrence clusters were reported to appear linked to parvovirus B19, influenza, CMV and Epstein-Barr virus. Compared with the roughly 720-donor mean, donors in an Asian-associated ancestry cluster had fewer N-insertions in productive TCRs, according to a later genetic analysis. In a later genetic analysis, a missense DCLRE1C variant was associated with V-gene and J-gene trimming of TCR beta chains, and the association was replicated in an independent cohort. In both the original and validation cohorts, the classifier was reported to diagnose cytomegalovirus status with high specificity and sensitivity.

The sequence came from a man between 18 and 35 years old in good health and CMV-seronegative. Sample: PBMCs.

CDR3 region: CASRRQTYEQYF. The DNA is as follows: TGTGCCAGTCGTCGACAGACCTACGAGCAGTACTTC. The sequence is built from TRBV6-1 and TRBJ2-7; the D gene is perhaps TRBD1, on 5 matching bases. The CDR3 covers 12 residues, taking in both the cysteine and the phenylalanine. Only CDR3 DNA is held: 36 bases, read in frame from base 1. Trimming removed 9 bases from V and 2 bases from J, leaving 11 bases between the germline ends. Reading the germline V gene gives CDR1 MNHNS and CDR2 SASEGT.